The sequence of this T cell receptor (beta chain) was determined in a study of cytomegalovirus exposure and HLA in healthy donors. PCR primers comprised 60 Vbeta and 13 Jbeta primers. Clones were sequenced by immunoSEQ multiplex PCR, and TCRdb holds only the in-frame ones, with some missing. The table shows about 120,000 clones, with over 75% occurring only once. This CDR3 is 13 amino acids long. V lost 1 base and J 6 bases, leaving 6 bases between the germline ends. The V gene's germline CDR1 is MNHEY and CDR2 SMNVEV (reference sequence). This sequence joins TRBV27 and TRBJ2-2; no clear D gene. The receptor was derived from a woman aged 18-35 years in good health and CMV-seronegative. The specimen sequenced was PBMCs. CDR3 sequence reads: CASSLLTPGELFF. In DNA, the CDR3 is TGTGCCAGCAGTTTATTAACACCCGGGGAGCTGTTTTTT.